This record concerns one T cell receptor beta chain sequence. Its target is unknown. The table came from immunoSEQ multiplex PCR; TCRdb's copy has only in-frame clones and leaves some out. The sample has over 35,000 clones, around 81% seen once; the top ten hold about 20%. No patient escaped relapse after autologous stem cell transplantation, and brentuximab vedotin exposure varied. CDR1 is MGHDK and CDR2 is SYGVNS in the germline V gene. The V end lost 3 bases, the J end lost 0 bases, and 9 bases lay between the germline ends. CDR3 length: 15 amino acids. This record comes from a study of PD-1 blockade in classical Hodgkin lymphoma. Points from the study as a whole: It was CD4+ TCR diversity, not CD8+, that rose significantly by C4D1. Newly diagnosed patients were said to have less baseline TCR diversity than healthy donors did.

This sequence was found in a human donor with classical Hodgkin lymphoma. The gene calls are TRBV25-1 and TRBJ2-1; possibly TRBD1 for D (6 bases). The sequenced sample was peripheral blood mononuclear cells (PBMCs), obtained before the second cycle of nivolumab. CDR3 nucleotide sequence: TGTGCCAGCAGTGAGGACAGTCGCTCCTACAATGAGCAGTTCTTC. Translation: CASSEDSRSYNEQFF.